This T cell receptor beta chain was captured in a study of T cells in localized non-small cell lung cancer. Using immunoSEQ multiplex PCR, the repertoire was profiled, and TCRdb retains in-frame clones only, with some absent. Of some 51,000 clones detected, more than 80% appear once; the ten largest clones hold approximately 5.2%. Findings of the study overall: Density of T cells in blood, when higher, went with longer overall survival.

Germline V CDR1 and CDR2: ENHRY, SYGVKD. The CDR3 contains 15 residues. V lost 2 bases and J 7 bases, leaving 15 bases between the germline ends. This clone was seen only once. Antigen unknown. This clonotype originated in a woman between 35 and 75 years old with stage I lung adenocarcinoma. The gene calls are TRBV10-3 and TRBJ1-5; D is possibly TRBD1 (6 bases). The material was peripheral blood, obtained before any cancer treatment. The CDR3 loop is CAISELGGSGQPQHF. In DNA, the CDR3 is TGTGCCATCAGTGAGCTAGGGGGATCGGGACAGCCCCAGCATTTT.